This TCR beta chain emerged from a study of vaccination and CD4 T cells after COVID-19. On this clonotype: The antigen is unknown.

V shed 6 bases and J 2 bases; nucleotides not matched to a gene: 9. The CDR3 length is 16 residues. The V gene's germline CDR1 is MDHEN and CDR2 SYDVKM. Treatment given: roughly ten-day PBMC culture with coronavirus spike peptide pools or control peptides (ViraFEST assay). For ViraFEST, peptide pools expanded antigen-specific T cells, after which the TCRs were sequenced. Cultured CD4+ T cells had their DNA profiled by the Oncomine TCR Beta short-read assay. Someone extracted genomic DNA from cultured CD4+ T cells. Via MiXCR, TCRdb re-called the PCR reads, giving one row per CDR3 protein. Of roughly 16,000 distinct CDR3 sequences in the sample, around 48% were seen once.

The chain recombines TRBV28 with TRBJ1-5; TRBD1 matches at 8 bases. The origin of this receptor is a human donor who had recovered from COVID-19. Sequencing used CD4+ T cells from blood, cultured in vitro. Here the CDR3 reads CASSHRPTGGNQPQHF. For the CDR3, the DNA is TGTGCCAGCAGCCATAGACCGACAGGGGGCAATCAGCCCCAGCATTTT.